Shown below are 15 T cell receptor beta chains from a single sample sequenced in a study of cytomegalovirus exposure and HLA in healthy donors. Primers for the PCR totalled 60 Vbeta and 13 Jbeta. Some clones are missing from TCRdb's copy, which holds only in-frame ones; the method was immunoSEQ multiplex PCR. The data hold tens of thousands of clones, with roughly 80% observed a single time. What was sequenced was PBMCs. The source is a girl aged 2 to 9 in good health and CMV-seropositive.

V and J are TRBV2 and TRBJ2-3; 10 nucleotides match TRBD1. In germline, CDR1 is SNHLY, CDR2 FYNNEI. Losses at the gene ends were 7 bases for V and 4 bases for J; bases not matched to a gene: 11. The CDR3 covers 16 residues. The CDR3 region is CASIASGDRGPDTQYF. The CDR3 region has the DNA TGTGCCAGCATTGCCTCAGGGGACAGGGGACCAGATACGCAGTATTTT. Together with reference TRBV2 and TRBJ2-3, the CDR3 gives the full variable domain: EPEVTQTPSHQVTQMGQEVILRCVPISNHLYFYWYRQILGQKVEFLVSFYNNEISEKSEIFDDQFSVERPDGSNFTLKIRSTKLEDSAMYFCASIASGDRGPDTQYFGPGTRLTVL.

The chain employs TRBV7-2 and TRBJ2-1, with D tentatively TRBD2 (7 bases). The V and J ends lost 2 bases and 4 bases respectively, with 24 bases between them. CDR1 SGHTA and CDR2 FQGNSA come from the germline V gene. This CDR3 contains 19 residues. CDR3 sequence: CASSLYYGIGGGRYNEQFF. CDR3 sequence (DNA): TGTGCCAGCAGCTTATACTACGGAATAGGGGGAGGGCGGTACAATGAGCAGTTCTTC.

The J gene is TRBJ2-3, the V gene TRBV5-1, with D perhaps matching TRBD1 (5 bases). Germline CDR1 is SGHRS and CDR2 is YFSETQ. This CDR3 has 14 amino acids. V shed 4 bases and J shed 2 bases, with 11 bases lying between them. The CDR3 nucleotides are TGCGCCAGCAGCCGCGGACACCTCACAGATACGCAGTATTTT. It encodes CASSRGHLTDTQYF.

The chain employs TRBV30 and TRBJ1-3; D is uncertain. The V gene's germline CDR1 is GTSNPN and CDR2 SVGIG (reference sequence). CDR3 size: 14 residues. The V gene lost 6 bases and the J gene lost 4 bases, with 16 bases spanning the gap. CDR3 sequence reads: CACEGALDGNTIYF. The CDR3 DNA follows: TGTGCCTGCGAGGGAGCCCTGGACGGAAACACCATATATTTT.

This sequence joins TRBV28 and TRBJ2-1; TRBD2 matches 11 bases. Germline loops: CDR1 MDHEN, CDR2 SYDVKM. V gave up 11 bases and J gave up 7 bases; unmatched junction bases: 16. The CDR3 consists of 16 residues. CDR3 DNA: TGTGCCGCGAGTTGGTCGGGACTAGCGGTGACAAATGAGCAGTTCTTC. It is translated as CAASWSGLAVTNEQFF. The whole variable domain, filled in from reference TRBV28 and TRBJ2-1, reads DVKVTQSSRYLVKRTGEKVFLECVQDMDHENMFWYRQDPGLGLRLIYFSYDVKMKEKGDIPEGYSVSREKKERFSLILESASTNQTSMYLCAASWSGLAVTNEQFFGPGTRLTVL.

CDR3 residues: CSAWGLAQPSGANVLTF. The CDR3 bases are TGCAGCGCCTGGGGGCTAGCCCAACCCTCTGGGGCCAACGTCCTGACTTTC. V gene TRBV29-1 combines with J gene TRBJ2-6, with D tentatively TRBD1 (6 bases). The V end lost 7 bases, the J end lost 0 bases, and 19 bases lay between the germline ends. Germline values: CDR1 SQVTM, CDR2 ANQGSEA. The CDR3 has 17 residues.

This rearrangement joins TRBV5-1 to TRBJ2-3; 8 nucleotides agree with TRBD1. The CDR3 covers 15 residues. Germline V CDR1 and CDR2: SGHRS, YFSETQ. The ends lost 4 bases at V and 2 bases at J; junction bases unmatched: 6. Written as DNA, the CDR3 is TGCGCCAGCAGCGGGACGGGACAGGACACAGATACGCAGTATTTT. Its protein is CASSGTGQDTDTQYF. The variable domain in full, completed from reference TRBV5-1 and TRBJ2-3, reads KAGVTQTPRYLIKTRGQQVTLSCSPISGHRSVSWYQQTPGQGLQFLFEYFSETQRNKGNFPGRFSGRQFSNSRSEMNVSTLELGDSALYLCASSGTGQDTDTQYFGPGTRLTVL.

The rearrangement joins TRBV15 to TRBJ2-7, with 9 positions matching TRBD2. The CDR3 loop spans 16 amino acids. V lost 0 bases to trimming and J lost 6 bases; unmatched junction nucleotides: 9. Germline V CDR1 and CDR2: LNHNV, YYDKDF (reference sequence). The CDR3 DNA reads TGTGCCACCAGCAGAGATTCTCTAGCGGGGTCTCTCGAGCAGTACTTC. Translated, it gives CATSRDSLAGSLEQYF.

This sequence joins TRBV5-4 and TRBJ2-5; TRBD1 matches 7 bases. The germline V gene has CDR1 SGHNT and CDR2 YYREEE (reference sequence). The CDR3 runs to 13 residues. The V segment lost 1 base and the J segment 5 bases; nucleotides outside the gene matches: 2. For the CDR3, the DNA is TGTGCCAGCAGCTTGAGGGGGCGGGAGACCCAGTACTTC. Translating gives CASSLRGRETQYF. Combining the CDR3 with reference TRBV5-4 and TRBJ2-5 gives the whole variable domain ETGVTQSPTHLIKTRGQQVTLRCSSQSGHNTVSWYQQALGQGPQFIFQYYREEENGRGNFPPRFSGLQFPNYSSELNVNALELDDSALYLCASSLRGRETQYFGPGTRLLVL.

The chain combines TRBV6-1 with TRBJ2-2; TRBD1 matches 9 bases. The CDR3 consists of 16 residues. J gave up 6 bases and V 2 bases, and 7 bases lay outside the gene matches. Per the germline V gene, CDR1 is MNHNS and CDR2 is SASEGT. CDR3 protein: CASSEITGGASGELFF. The CDR3 DNA sequence: TGTGCCAGCAGTGAAATAACAGGGGGCGCATCCGGGGAGCTGTTTTTT.

The chain employs TRBV29-1 and TRBJ2-7; 10 nucleotides align to TRBD1. Germline-derived CDR1 and CDR2 are SQVTM and ANQGSEA. V trimming: 6 bases; J trimming: 0 bases; junction bases outside the gene matches: 5. The CDR3 runs to 14 residues. The CDR3 coding sequence is TGCAGCGTGCTGGGACAGGGGCTCTCCTACGAGCAGTACTTC. Amino acids: CSVLGQGLSYEQYF.

The chain couples TRBV30 to TRBJ2-5; D is unresolved. The V end lost 2 bases, the J end lost 4 bases, and 5 bases lay between the germline ends. The CDR3 covers 11 residues. CDR1 GTSNPN and CDR2 SVGIG come from the germline V gene (reference sequence). CDR3 amino acids: CAWSFRETQYF. The CDR3 nucleotides read TGTGCCTGGAGTTTCAGAGAGACCCAGTACTTC.

The chain recombines TRBV5-4 with TRBJ2-7; unclear D gene. CDR3 size: 12 residues. V was cut by 4 bases and J by 2 bases, with 7 bases left in between. Germline lookup yields CDR1 SGHNT and CDR2 YYREEE (reference sequence). This chain's CDR3 is CASSKSTYEQYF. The CDR3 DNA reads TGTGCCAGCAGCAAATCCACCTACGAGCAGTACTTC.

CDR3 sequence (DNA): TGTGCCAGCAGCCTGCGAACGGGAGGGGATACGCAGTATTTT. Protein sequence: CASSLRTGGDTQYF. This chain connects TRBV6-5 to TRBJ2-3, with 8 bases aligning to TRBD2. Germline CDR1 MNHEY, CDR2 SVGAGI. Losses at the gene ends were 6 bases for V and 6 bases for J; bases not matched to a gene: 8. The CDR3 length is 14 residues.

The chain is built from TRBV6-1 and TRBJ1-5, with no clear D. CDR1 MNHNS and CDR2 SASEGT come from the germline V gene. The ends were cut back, 10 bases at V and 3 bases at J, with 19 bases in the middle. This CDR3 is 15 amino acids long. CDR3 residues: CAILHGGIDNQPQHF. CDR3 DNA sequence: TGTGCCATCCTCCACGGCGGAATAGACAATCAGCCCCAGCATTTT.